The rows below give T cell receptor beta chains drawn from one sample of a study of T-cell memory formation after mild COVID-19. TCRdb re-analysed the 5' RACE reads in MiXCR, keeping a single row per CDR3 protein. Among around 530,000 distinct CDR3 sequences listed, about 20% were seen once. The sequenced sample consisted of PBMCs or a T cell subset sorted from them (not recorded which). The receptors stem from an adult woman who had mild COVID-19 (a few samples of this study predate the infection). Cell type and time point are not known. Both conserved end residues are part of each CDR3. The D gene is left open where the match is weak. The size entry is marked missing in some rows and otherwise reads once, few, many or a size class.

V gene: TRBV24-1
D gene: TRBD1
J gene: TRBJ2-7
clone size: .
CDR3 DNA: TGTGCCACCAGTGATAGACAGGGGACAAGGTACGAGCAGTACTTC
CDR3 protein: CATSDRQGTRYEQYF

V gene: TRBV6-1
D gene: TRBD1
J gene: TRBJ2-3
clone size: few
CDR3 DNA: TGTGCCAGCAGTGCCCTGACAGGGGCGTACACAGATACGCAGTATTTT
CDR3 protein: CASSALTGAYTDTQYF

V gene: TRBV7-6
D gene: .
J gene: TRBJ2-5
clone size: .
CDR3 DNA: TGTGCCAGCAGCTATAGTACGTCGGAGACCCAGTACTTC
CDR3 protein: CASSYSTSETQYF

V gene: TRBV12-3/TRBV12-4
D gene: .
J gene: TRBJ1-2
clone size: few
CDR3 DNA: TGTGCCAGCAGTGACCCCAAGACGGCTACCTATGGCTACACCTTC
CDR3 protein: CASSDPKTATYGYTF

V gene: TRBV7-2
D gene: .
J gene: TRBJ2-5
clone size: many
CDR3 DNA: TGTGCCAGCAGCCTCGACAGGAGAGAGACCCAGTACTTC
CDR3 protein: CASSLDRRETQYF

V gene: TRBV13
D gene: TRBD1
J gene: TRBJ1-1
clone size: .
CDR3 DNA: TGTGCCAGCAGCTCCGGGACAGGGGACACTGAAGCTTTCTTT
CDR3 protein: CASSSGTGDTEAFF

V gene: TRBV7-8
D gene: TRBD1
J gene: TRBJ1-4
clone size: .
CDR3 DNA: TGTGCCAGCAGCTTAAACCCCGGGACAGTACCTGTAGAAAAACTGTTTTTT
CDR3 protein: CASSLNPGTVPVEKLFF

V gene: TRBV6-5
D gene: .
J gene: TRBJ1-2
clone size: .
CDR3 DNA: TGTGCCAGCAGCGCGGAGTCAGGCCAAGTTGAGTATGGCTACACCTTC
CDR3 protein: CASSAESGQVEYGYTF

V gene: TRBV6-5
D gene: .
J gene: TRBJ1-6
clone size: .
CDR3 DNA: TGTGCCAGCGGGAATAGGAGATACTCACCCCTCCACTTT
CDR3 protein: CASGNRRYSPLHF

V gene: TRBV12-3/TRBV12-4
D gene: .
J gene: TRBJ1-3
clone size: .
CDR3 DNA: TGTGCCAGCAGCCCAGGGACACTCCGCACTAGTCGTGGAAACACCATATATTTT
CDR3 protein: CASSPGTLRTSRGNTIYF

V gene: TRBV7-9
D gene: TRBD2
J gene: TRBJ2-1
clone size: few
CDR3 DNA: TGTGCCAGCAGCGAAGGACTAGCGGGAGGTGAGCAGTTCTTC
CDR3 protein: CASSEGLAGGEQFF

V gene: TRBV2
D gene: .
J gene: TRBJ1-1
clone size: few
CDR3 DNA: TGTGCCAGCAGAAAAGGACAGACTAACACTGAAGCTTTCTTT
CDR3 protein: CASRKGQTNTEAFF

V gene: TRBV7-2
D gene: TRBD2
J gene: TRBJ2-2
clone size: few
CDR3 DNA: TGTGCCAGCAGCTTCCCGCGACTAGCGGGGGTTACCGGGGAGCTGTTTTTT
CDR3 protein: CASSFPRLAGVTGELFF

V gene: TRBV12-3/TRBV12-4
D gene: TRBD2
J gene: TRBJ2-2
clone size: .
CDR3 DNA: TGTGCCAGCGGGGTAGCGGGGGGTGGCACCGGGGAGCTGTTTTTT
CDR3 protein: CASGVAGGGTGELFF

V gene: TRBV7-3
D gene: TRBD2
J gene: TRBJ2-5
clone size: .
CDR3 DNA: TGTGCCAGCAGCCTCCAAGGACTAGCGGGGGGAAAAGAGACCCAGTACTTC
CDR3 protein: CASSLQGLAGGKETQYF

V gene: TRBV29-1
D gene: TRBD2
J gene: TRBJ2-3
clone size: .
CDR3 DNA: TGCAGCGTTGAAGCGGGAGGGCCCGCAGATACGCAGTATTTT
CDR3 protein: CSVEAGGPADTQYF

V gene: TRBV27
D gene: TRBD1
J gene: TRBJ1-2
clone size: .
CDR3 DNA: TGTGCCAGCAGCGATCGAGCCGGACAGGGGGCTAGGTACTATGGCTACACCTTC
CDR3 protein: CASSDRAGQGARYYGYTF

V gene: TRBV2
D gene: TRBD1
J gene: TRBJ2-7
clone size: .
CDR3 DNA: TGTGCCAGCCGCGACAGGGGAGAGTACGAGCAGTACTTC
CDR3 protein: CASRDRGEYEQYF